These T cell receptor beta chains were read from a single sample in a study of immune evolution from preneoplasia to lung adenocarcinoma. Assay used: immunoSEQ multiplex PCR; TCRdb lists only in-frame clones, some missing. This table holds several thousand clones, about four fifths found once. Material: FFPE adjacent normal lung tissue. The receptors were sampled from a person between 65 and 79 years old with lung adenocarcinoma. CDR3s include the opening cysteine and the closing phenylalanine or tryptophan. A D gene is named only where the DNA matches it firmly. Clone size is given for some rows only: seen once, a few or many times, or a class if the clone is expanded.

TRBD1	few	18	TRBV2	TRBJ2-3	TGTGCCAGCAGTGAAGCGTTCTATGGGACAGGGGGTATCAATGCGCAGTATTTT	CASSEAFYGTGGINAQYF
TRBD2	.	18	TRBV27	TRBJ2-1	TGTGCCAGCAGTTTCCGGACTAGCGGGGTCCGCTCCTACAATGAGCAGTTCTTC	CASSFRTSGVRSYNEQFF
.	.	13	TRBV6-5	TRBJ2-7	TGTGCCAGCAAATTGGGACCTTCCCTCGAGCAGTACTTC	CASKLGPSLEQYF
.	.	14	TRBV6-6	TRBJ1-6	TGTGCCAGCTTTAGTTCGGGACTGAATTCACCCCTCCACTTT	CASFSSGLNSPLHF
.	.	14	TRBV6-6	TRBJ2-5	TGTGCCAGCAGTTACTGGGGGGAGCAAGAGACCCAGTACTTC	CASSYWGEQETQYF
.	.	14	TRBV18	TRBJ1-5	TGTGCCAGCTCACCCCAAACAGGGAATCAGCCCCAGCATTTT	CASSPQTGNQPQHF
.	.	13	TRBV6-1	TRBJ2-1	TGTGCCAGCAGTGACTGGTCTAGCTATGAGCAGTTCTTC	CASSDWSSYEQFF
.	.	17	TRBV14	TRBJ2-6	TGTGCCAGCAGCACGTTTGGGGCCCCCTCTGGGGCCAACGTCCTGACTTTC	CASSTFGAPSGANVLTF
.	few	15	TRBV6-6	TRBJ1-4	TGTGCCAGCAGTTTCCTCACTACGGGGAATGAAAAACTGTTTTTT	CASSFLTTGNEKLFF
.	.	17	TRBV18	TRBJ1-3	TGTGCCAGCTCACCGTCCGCGGCGGGGGCCTCTGGAAACACCATATATTTT	CASSPSAAGASGNTIYF
TRBD2	.	17	TRBV5-1	TRBJ2-2	TGCGCCAGCAGCCAGGGGACTAGCGGGATAAACACCGGGGAGCTGTTTTTT	CASSQGTSGINTGELFF
.	.	13	TRBV6-4	TRBJ1-2	TGTGCCAGCAGTGACCCATACGGTTGGAGCTACACCTTC	CASSDPYGWSYTF
.	.	17	TRBV23-1	TRBJ1-4	TGCGCCAGCAGTCAATGTTATCATCGGGGCCTAAATGAAAAACTGTTTTTT	CASSQCYHRGLNEKLFF
.	.	15	TRBV28	TRBJ1-3	TGTGCCAGCATCCCCGGAAGTGGGGTTGGAAACACCATATATTTT	CASIPGSGVGNTIYF
TRBD1	.	15	TRBV27	TRBJ2-5	TGTGCCAGCAGTCCCCGGGACAGGGGAGTCGAGACCCAGTACTTC	CASSPRDRGVETQYF
.	.	14	TRBV7-3	TRBJ2-2	TGTGCCAGCAGCCCCTCCTGGGGCACCGGGGAGCTGTTTTTT	CASSPSWGTGELFF
.	.	15	TRBV28	TRBJ2-3	TGTGCCAGCAGTTTAACCCAGGGAAGCACAGATACGCAGTATTTT	CASSLTQGSTDTQYF
TRBD2	.	15	TRBV7-3	TRBJ2-2	TGTGCCAGCAGACCGGGGACTAGCGGGGCCGGGGAGCTGTTTTTT	CASRPGTSGAGELFF
.	large	16	TRBV7-9	TRBJ2-2	TGTGCCAGCAGTTTTGGGGGTGGAGGGATCACCGGGGAGCTGTTTTTT	CASSFGGGGITGELFF
.	.	15	TRBV5-4	TRBJ2-5	TGTGCCAGCAGTCAAGCACAGGGTGGCCAAGAGACCCAGTACTTC	CASSQAQGGQETQYF
TRBD2	.	18	TRBV11-2	TRBJ2-5	TGTGCCAGCAGCAAACATATGGCGGGGGGGCTTTGGGGGGAGACCCAGTACTTC	CASSKHMAGGLWGETQYF
.	.	15	TRBV7-9	TRBJ2-6	TGTGCCAGCAGCTCAGGGAACACTGGGGCCAACGTCCTGACTTTC	CASSSGNTGANVLTF
.	once	15	TRBV28	TRBJ1-1	TGTGCCAGCAGTGAAGGAGGGCAGGGGCCACCCGAAGCTTTCTTT	CASSEGGQGPPEAFF
.	.	17	TRBV7-8	TRBJ2-1	TGTGCCAGCAGCTTAACACGACTACCGAGCTCCTACAATGAGCAGTTCTTC	CASSLTRLPSSYNEQFF
.	.	12	TRBV29-1	TRBJ1-5	TGCAGCGTTGAGATAGGCAATCAGCCCCAGCATTTT	CSVEIGNQPQHF
.	.	13	TRBV28	TRBJ2-7	TGTGCCAGCAGGCGGGAAGGGGAGGACGGGCAGTACTTC	CASRREGEDGQYF
.	.	13	TRBV7-2	TRBJ1-1	TGTGCCAGCAGCCCCACGTGGAACACTGAAGCTTTCTTT	CASSPTWNTEAFF
TRBD1	.	14	TRBV6-5	TRBJ1-2	TGTGCCAGCACCCTCGGAGGACAGGGCGGAGGCTACACCTTC	CASTLGGQGGGYTF
TRBD2	.	14	TRBV5-4	TRBJ2-5	TGTGCCAGCAGCCCCGGGGGGTCCCAAGAGACCCAGTACTTC	CASSPGGSQETQYF
.	.	14	TRBV6-6	TRBJ2-5	TGTGCCAGCAGAAGGGGAGGTGAGCAAGAGACCCAGTACTTC	CASRRGGEQETQYF
.	.	15	TRBV19	TRBJ1-5	TGTGCCAGTAGTATGAAGGTGAACTATAATCAGCCCCAGCATTTT	CASSMKVNYNQPQHF
.	.	13	TRBV28	TRBJ1-1	TGTGCCAGCAGTTTTAGGAGGACGGGCGTAGCTTTCTTT	CASSFRRTGVAFF
.	.	15	TRBV6-5	TRBJ2-1	TGTGCCAGCAGCCCAGGGCCCGGACGGTACAATGAGCAGTTCTTC	CASSPGPGRYNEQFF
.	.	13	TRBV7-6	TRBJ1-3	TGTGCCAGCAGCTTAGGGTCGGGGAGGCCCATATATTTT	CASSLGSGRPIYF
TRBD1	.	14	TRBV7-9	TRBJ2-5	TGTGCCACCCTTAGGGACAGGGCTGTAGAGACCCAGTACTTC	CATLRDRAVETQYF
TRBD1	few	15	TRBV5-4	TRBJ2-2	TGTGCCAGCAGCTTACTAACAGGGGGGATCGGGGAGCTGTTTTTT	CASSLLTGGIGELFF
TRBD2	once	16	TRBV9	TRBJ2-2	TGTGCCAGCAGAACGGGGGGGACTAGGGCCACCGGGGAGCTGTTTTTT	CASRTGGTRATGELFF
TRBD1	.	13	TRBV11-2	TRBJ2-1	TGTGCCAGCCGACAGGGGGTCTACAATGAGCAGTTCTTC	CASRQGVYNEQFF
TRBD2	.	15	TRBV2	TRBJ2-3	TGTGCCAGATTTCAAAGAGCGGGAGAAAGGGATACGCAGTATTTT	CARFQRAGERDTQYF
.	.	14	TRBV5-1	TRBJ2-5	TGCGCCAGTTCGGGAACCAGGACCCCTGGGGCCCAGTACTTC	CASSGTRTPGAQYF
.	.	13	TRBV18	TRBJ2-7	TGTGCCAGCTCACCACTCCAGACTTACGAGCAGTACTTC	CASSPLQTYEQYF
.	.	14	TRBV30	TRBJ2-2	TGTGCCTGGACCCACACGGCCAGCCTACGAGGCCTGTTTTTT	CAWTHTASLRGLFF
.	once	14	TRBV10-3	TRBJ1-2	TGTGCCATCAGTGCTGCCGGGGAGCAGGGTGGCTACACCTTC	CAISAAGEQGGYTF
.	.	13	TRBV28	TRBJ1-1	TGTGCCAGCAGTCCCGGACAAGGGGGGGCAGCTTTCTTT	CASSPGQGGAAFF
TRBD1	.	18	TRBV18	TRBJ1-1	TGTGCCAGCTCACCATTCTCGAGAGACAGGGGTACGAACACTGAAGCTTTCTTT	CASSPFSRDRGTNTEAFF
.	.	15	TRBV11-2	TRBJ1-1	TGTGCCAGCAGCCGATACGACAACCTGAACACTGAAGCTTTCTTT	CASSRYDNLNTEAFF
.	.	16	TRBV7-2	TRBJ1-1	TGTGCCAGCAGCCCAGCTACCTTTATGGAGTATTATGAAGCTTTCTTT	CASSPATFMEYYEAFF
.	.	13	TRBV28	TRBJ2-1	TGTGCCAGCAGTTTCTCTCGGTACAATGAGCAGTTCTTC	CASSFSRYNEQFF
TRBD2	.	16	TRBV5-6	TRBJ2-5	TGTGCCAGCAGCTTGGGGACTAGCGGAGCCCAAGAGACCCAGTACTTC	CASSLGTSGAQETQYF
TRBD2	.	11	TRBV20-1	TRBJ2-1	TGCAGTGCTGAACTAGCGGAGAAGCAGTTCTTC	CSAELAEKQFF
.	.	14	TRBV25-1	TRBJ2-5	TGTGCCAGCAGTGGAGTTTCCGGGGAGGTGACCCAGTACTTC	CASSGVSGEVTQYF
TRBD1	few	14	TRBV2	TRBJ1-2	TGTGCCAGCAGCGAGATTGGGACAGCCTGGGGCTACACCTTC	CASSEIGTAWGYTF
TRBD1	.	13	TRBV6-6	TRBJ1-1	TGTGCCAGCAGAGGTCGGGACAGGGATGAAGCTTTCTTT	CASRGRDRDEAFF
TRBD1	.	15	TRBV6-1	TRBJ1-1	TGTGCCAGCAGTGAAGAGACAGGGGGGGGCACTGAAGCTTTCTTT	CASSEETGGGTEAFF
.	.	12	TRBV9	TRBJ1-1	TGTGCCAGCAGCGCAGGGAGAACTGAAGCTTTCTTT	CASSAGRTEAFF
.	.	16	TRBV4-3	TRBJ2-7	TGCGCCAGCAGCCAAGATCCATACGGTACCCCCAGTGGGAAGTACTTC	CASSQDPYGTPSGKYF
.	.	18	TRBV30	TRBJ2-7	TGTGCCTGGAGTGTACCCCAAAGGTGGCGGGGGCCAACCTACGAGCAGTACTTC	CAWSVPQRWRGPTYEQYF
.	.	12	TRBV7-2	TRBJ2-5	TGTGCCAGCAGCTTAGACCGAGAGACCCAGTACTTC	CASSLDRETQYF